Reported below is one T cell receptor beta chain. The record originates from a study of blood T cell repertoires in COVID-19. Study summary: Italy, Spain and the United States were the sources of the convalescent and acute COVID-19 samples. PBMCs, B-cell-depleted T cells, or T cells were the source of the cDNA or gDNA that made up the material.

The CDR3 length is 13 residues. Germline CDR1 is PRHDT and CDR2 is FYEKMQ (reference sequence). V was clipped by 0 bases and J by 4 bases, with 6 bases between them. In the authors' methods: Reference gene primers were amplified, and this amplification served to estimate nucleated cell counts. Only in-frame clones appear in the TCRdb table, and some are missing; sequencing was by immunoSEQ multiplex PCR. The V and J calls and clone size come from that table; D and trimming were worked out from the DNA. The sample includes 160,000 or so clones, 85% to 90% of them seen just once. This TCR derives from a middle-aged woman with acute or convalescent COVID-19. This rearrangement joins TRBV13 to TRBJ1-2; D gene uncertain. What was sequenced was peripheral blood. CDR3 sequence (DNA): TGTGCCAGCAGCTTAGGCTTTAGCTATGGCTACACCTTC. It yields the protein CASSLGFSYGYTF. Full variable domain (outside the CDR3, taken from reference TRBV13 and TRBJ1-2): AAGVIQSPRHLIKEKRETATLKCYPIPRHDTVYWYQQGPGQDPQFLISFYEKMQSDKGSIPDRFSAQQFSDYHSELNMSSLELGDSALYFCASSLGFSYGYTFGSGTRLTVV.